One and the same sample provided the 23 T cell receptor beta chains below, sequenced in a study of OX40 agonist ivuxolimab in advanced cancers. Sequencing was performed with immunoSEQ multiplex PCR; in TCRdb, only in-frame clones are kept and a portion is missing. The table records roughly 62,000 clones, 92% of them present only once. The sequencing used CD4+ or CD8+ T cells sorted from blood, collected in a trial of the OX40 agonist ivuxolimab. These receptors originate from an adult with an advanced solid tumor such as melanoma, head and neck, liver or kidney cancer.

This rearrangement joins TRBV19 to TRBJ2-5; 8 bases agree with TRBD1. There are 14 residues in the CDR3. V gave up 6 bases and J gave up 5 bases; unmatched junction bases: 8. Germline V gives CDR1 LNHDA, CDR2 SQIVND (reference sequence). The CDR3 here is CASSEGTGSETQYF. CDR3 coding DNA: TGTGCCAGTAGCGAAGGGACAGGTAGTGAGACCCAGTACTTC.

This clone was found a few times. The rearrangement links TRBV19 to TRBJ1-6; weak D call: TRBD1 (6 bases). The V and J ends lost 7 bases and 7 bases respectively, with 11 bases between them. Germline values: CDR1 LNHDA, CDR2 SQIVND (reference sequence). The CDR3 loop spans 13 amino acids. The CDR3 bases are TGTGCCAGTAAGGGACAAGGGAATTCACCCCTCCACTTT. This codes for CASKGQGNSPLHF.

V usage is TRBV6-6 and J usage is TRBJ1-5; 8 nucleotides match TRBD1. This CDR3 comprises 15 residues. Germline V lookup: CDR1 MNHNY, CDR2 SVGAGI (reference sequence). Trimming at V came to 6 bases and at J to 1 base, leaving 5 bases not matched to a gene. CDR3 DNA: TGTGCCAGCAGGCGGACAGGGATAAGCAATCAGCCCCAGCATTTT. Protein sequence: CASRRTGISNQPQHF.

The chain employs TRBV7-3 and TRBJ2-3, with a weak D call TRBD2 (5 bases). The V end lost 8 bases, the J end lost 3 bases, and 12 bases lay between the germline ends. Germline CDR1 and CDR2: SGHTA and FQGTGA. The CDR3 covers 13 residues. The CDR3 sequence is CASGLSPTDTQYF. The CDR3 bases are TGTGCCAGCGGACTCAGCCCTACAGATACGCAGTATTTT.

This chain uses TRBV11-3 with TRBJ2-3; TRBD2 is a possible D gene (6 bases). V gave up 5 bases and J gave up 6 bases, with 15 bases separating them. The CDR3 runs 14 residues. Germline V CDR1 and CDR2: SGHNT, YENEEA. This CDR3 is CASSQNNGGDTQYF. The CDR3 DNA reads TGTGCCAGCAGCCAAAATAATGGGGGGGATACGCAGTATTTT. Together with reference TRBV11-3 and TRBJ2-3, the CDR3 gives the full variable domain: EAGVVQSPRYKIIEKKQPVAFWCNPISGHNTLYWYLQNLGQGPELLIRYENEEAVDDSQLPKDRFSAERLKGVDSTLKIQPAELGDSAVYLCASSQNNGGDTQYFGPGTRLTVL.

CDR3 in DNA: TGTGCCAGTAGTATAGAACTAGCGGGAGCGACAGAGACCCAGTACTTC. Protein: CASSIELAGATETQYF. The chain employs TRBV19 and TRBJ2-5; 11 bases are a match to TRBD2. Germline V gene data show CDR1 as LNHDA and CDR2 as SQIVND (reference sequence). The CDR3 length is 16 residues. V lost 0 bases and J lost 4; bases outside the gene matches: 4.

The chain has TRBV19 and TRBJ2-1, with 13 bases fitting TRBD2. V shed 5 bases and J 5 bases; nucleotides not matched to a gene: 6. CDR1 and CDR2 (germline): LNHDA, SQIVND (reference sequence). The CDR3 is 16 amino acids. CDR3 sequence reads: CASSRTSGRADNEQFF. CDR3 bases: TGTGCCAGTAGTCGTACTAGCGGGAGGGCCGACAATGAGCAGTTCTTC. Based on the CDR3 plus reference TRBV19 and TRBJ2-1, the full variable domain is DGGITQSPKYLFRKEGQNVTLSCEQNLNHDAMYWYRQDPGQGLRLIYYSQIVNDFQKGDIAEGYSVSREKKESFPLTVTSAQKNPTAFYLCASSRTSGRADNEQFFGPGTRLTVL.

The chain is built from TRBV11-2 and TRBJ2-3; D may be TRBD2 (5 bases). The length of the CDR3 is 15 residues. CDR1 and CDR2 from the germline V gene are SGHAT and FQNNGV. V lost 3 bases, J lost 6 bases, and 16 bases lay in between. CDR3 amino acids: CASSFLATKEDTQYF. The CDR3 region has the DNA TGTGCCAGCAGCTTCTTAGCGACAAAAGAGGATACGCAGTATTTT. Using reference TRBV11-2 and TRBJ2-3 for the parts outside the CDR3, the full variable domain is EAGVAQSPRYKIIEKRQSVAFWCNPISGHATLYWYQQILGQGPKLLIQFQNNGVVDDSQLPKDRFSAERLKGVDSTLKIQPAKLEDSAVYLCASSFLATKEDTQYFGPGTRLTVL.

The V and J genes are TRBV7-9 and TRBJ2-2, with D hard to call. CDR3 size: 16 residues. Germline-derived CDR1 and CDR2 are SEHNR and FQNEAQ (reference sequence). V lost 5 bases, J lost 5 bases, and 18 bases lay in between. CDR3 sequence (DNA): TGTGCCAGCAGCCCCCCCTCGTTTGTAGGGACCGGGGAGCTGTTTTTT. Translation: CASSPPSFVGTGELFF.

J is TRBJ2-1 and V is TRBV6-6; 9 bases agree with TRBD1. The CDR3 totals 12 residues. V lost 2 bases, J lost 10 bases, and 0 bases stayed unmatched. Germline-derived CDR1 and CDR2 are MNHNY and SVGAGI (reference sequence). The CDR3 region is CASSYDRGEQFF. In DNA form, the CDR3 reads TGTGCCAGCAGTTACGACAGGGGGGAGCAGTTCTTC.

The chain carries TRBV19 and TRBJ1-5; possibly TRBD1 for D (5 bases). CDR3 size: 15 residues. V shed 7 bases and J shed 4 bases, with 17 bases lying between them. CDR1 is LNHDA, CDR2 SQIVND, per germline (reference sequence). CDR3 bases: TGTGCCAGTACCCGGGACCCCGCCTATAATCAGCCCCAGCATTTT. Translated: CASTRDPAYNQPQHF.

CDR3 region: CAYVQGAASPLHF. CDR3 nucleotides: TGTGCCTACGTACAGGGGGCTGCTTCACCCCTCCACTTT. This rearrangement joins TRBV30 to TRBJ1-6, with 9 nucleotides matching TRBD1. The CDR3 has 13 residues. In germline, CDR1 is GTSNPN, CDR2 SVGIG (reference sequence). The ends lost 7 bases at V and 9 bases at J; junction bases unmatched: 7.

This clone occurred a few times. The CDR3 DNA follows: TGCGCCAGCAGCTTGGAGGTGTGGCCGATGAACACTGAAGCTTTCTTT. Its protein is CASSLEVWPMNTEAFF. The chain is built from TRBV5-1 and TRBJ1-1; D is undetermined. There are 16 residues in the CDR3. V was clipped by 0 bases and J by 0 bases, with 12 bases between them. The V gene's germline CDR1 is SGHRS and CDR2 YFSETQ. Full variable domain (missing parts from reference TRBV5-1 and TRBJ1-1): KAGVTQTPRYLIKTRGQQVTLSCSPISGHRSVSWYQQTPGQGLQFLFEYFSETQRNKGNFPGRFSGRQFSNSRSEMNVSTLELGDSALYLCASSLEVWPMNTEAFFGQGTRLTVV.

The V gene is TRBV7-9, the J gene TRBJ1-2, with D possibly TRBD1 on 6 matching bases. The germline CDR1 and CDR2 sequences are SEHNR and FQNEAQ (reference sequence). This CDR3 is built from 15 residues. Trimming removed 4 bases from V and 4 bases from J, with 16 bases in between. The CDR3, as DNA: TGTGCCAGCAGCTCGGGGACACTGCTAGGCTATGGCTACACCTTC. Its protein is CASSSGTLLGYGYTF.

The chain couples TRBV6-4 to TRBJ1-1; a weak D match, TRBD1 (5 bases). The CDR3 runs 14 residues. V lost 6 bases and J 4 bases, leaving 15 bases between the germline ends. Per germline, CDR1 MRHNA and CDR2 SNTAGT. This CDR3 reads CASRRTRESTEAFF. CDR3 nucleotides: TGTGCCAGCAGGCGGACACGGGAAAGCACTGAAGCTTTCTTT.

The chain is built from TRBV10-3 and TRBJ2-7; 7 bases align to TRBD1. Unmatched junction bases numbered 9, after V lost 2 bases and J lost 2 bases. CDR3 length: 16 residues. Germline V gene sequence: CDR1 ENHRY, CDR2 SYGVKD. The CDR3 loop is CAISEPATGNPYEQYF. In nucleotides, the CDR3 is TGTGCCATCAGTGAGCCCGCGACAGGGAACCCCTACGAGCAGTACTTC.

This chain uses TRBV18 with TRBJ2-3; D not resolved. The CDR3 covers 14 residues. CDR1 KGHSH and CDR2 LQKENI come from the germline V gene. V was trimmed by 0 bases and J by 2 bases, leaving 6 bases between them. The CDR3 loop is CASSPPKVTDTQYF. CDR3 in DNA: TGTGCCAGCTCACCACCGAAGGTCACAGATACGCAGTATTTT.

The chain uses TRBV7-9 and TRBJ1-1; D may be TRBD1 (5 bases). This CDR3 is built from 13 residues. Germline lookup yields CDR1 SEHNR and CDR2 FQNEAQ (reference sequence). V lost 10 bases, J lost 7 bases, and 19 bases lay in between. CDR3 in amino acids: CATQRGGFSEAFF. CDR3 nucleotides: TGTGCCACACAACGGGGGGGTTTTAGTGAAGCTTTCTTT.

This chain joins TRBV5-1 and TRBJ2-5; 12 bases align to TRBD2. This CDR3 is 15 amino acids long. The V gene end was trimmed by 7 bases and the J gene end by 0 bases; junction bases not matched to a gene: 4. Germline V gene lookup returns CDR1 SGHRS and CDR2 YFSETQ. The chain's CDR3 is CASLRTSGNQETQYF. The CDR3 bases are TGCGCCAGCTTGCGGACTAGCGGGAACCAAGAGACCCAGTACTTC. The variable domain in full, completed from reference TRBV5-1 and TRBJ2-5, reads KAGVTQTPRYLIKTRGQQVTLSCSPISGHRSVSWYQQTPGQGLQFLFEYFSETQRNKGNFPGRFSGRQFSNSRSEMNVSTLELGDSALYLCASLRTSGNQETQYFGPGTRLLVL.

The CDR3 region is CASGTGTGTDTQYF. CDR3 sequence (DNA): TGTGCCAGCGGCACCGGGACAGGCACAGATACGCAGTATTTT. V is TRBV6-6 and J is TRBJ2-3; TRBD1 matches 7 bases. The junction had 6 bases not matched to a gene; V was cut back by 8 bases and J by 1 base. The CDR3 sequence is 14 residues long. The germline gives CDR1 MNHNY, CDR2 SVGAGI (reference sequence).

In DNA form, the CDR3 reads TGTGCCAGCAGTAAAACTCTTGGGGAGCTGTTTTTT. Residues: CASSKTLGELFF. The V and J genes are TRBV14 and TRBJ2-2; no firm D call. The CDR3 contains 12 residues. V gave up 6 bases and J gave up 8 bases, with 10 bases separating them. Germline CDR1 SGHDN, CDR2 FVKESK.

This clone was observed a handful of times. The V gene is TRBV6-5, the J gene TRBJ1-3; D gene ambiguous. This CDR3 region has 15 residues. Germline CDR1 and CDR2: MNHEY and SVGAGI. V gave up 0 bases and J gave up 0 bases, with 6 bases separating them. The CDR3 sequence is CASSYSGNSGNTIYF. Here the CDR3 DNA reads TGTGCCAGCAGTTACTCGGGGAACTCTGGAAACACCATATATTTT.

The chain is built from TRBV2 and TRBJ2-2, with D perhaps TRBD1 (6 bases). V lost 6 bases and J lost 3, with 14 bases in between. The CDR3 covers 15 residues. Germline loops: CDR1 SNHLY, CDR2 FYNNEI. Here the CDR3 DNA reads TGTGCCAGCAGAGCCGCCAGGGGCGACACCGGGGAGCTGTTTTTT. It is translated as CASRAARGDTGELFF.